Listed below are T cell receptor beta chains from one sample, sequenced in a study of blood T cell repertoires in COVID-19. The method was immunoSEQ multiplex PCR; TCRdb's version includes in-frame clones alone and lacks a portion of them. Of some 100,000 clones in the sample, roughly 88% were seen once. Sequenced material: peripheral blood. These receptors were obtained from a woman between 65 and 79 years old with acute or convalescent COVID-19. The CDR3 runs from the conserved cysteine through the conserved F or W. A D gene is named only where the DNA matches it firmly. Some rows have no size entry. The others give once, few or many, or a class for an expanded clone.

clone size,V gene,J gene,D gene,CDR3 DNA,CDR3 protein
NA,TRBV3-1/TRBV3-2,TRBJ1-2,NA,TGTGCCAGCAGGACCAGCGGGGGCTTCTTTGGCTACACCTTC,CASRTSGGFFGYTF
NA,TRBV5-6,TRBJ1-1,TRBD1,TGTGCCAGCAGCTCGACTGCCGGAAGAGGGGGCCAGGGAGATGAAGCTTTCTTT,CASSSTAGRGGQGDEAFF
NA,TRBV5-4,TRBJ2-5,NA,TGTGCCAGCAGCTCTTTGCGGGGTGAGGTTCAAGAGACCCAGTACTTC,CASSSLRGEVQETQYF
NA,TRBV27,TRBJ2-1,NA,TGTGCCAGCAGTTTATCCGGGACTCTGAATGAGCAGTTCTTC,CASSLSGTLNEQFF
NA,TRBV20-1,TRBJ2-2,NA,TGCAGTGCTAGTGGGCCTGTCGGGGAGCTGTTTTTT,CSASGPVGELFF
NA,TRBV4-1,TRBJ2-7,TRBD1,TGCGCCAGCAGCCCCCAAGATTTGCAGGGGGCCTACGAGCAGTACTTC,CASSPQDLQGAYEQYF
NA,TRBV2,TRBJ2-7,TRBD1,TGTGCCAGCAGCCTGCAGGGGGCGGACTACGAGCAGTACTTC,CASSLQGADYEQYF
NA,TRBV6-5,TRBJ2-2,NA,TGTGCCAGCAGTTTCGGGGAGGCCGGGGAGCTGTTTTTT,CASSFGEAGELFF
NA,TRBV6-5,TRBJ2-1,NA,TGTGCCAGCAGTTCCATAGGGGGGGGATCCTACAATGAGCAGTTCTTC,CASSSIGGGSYNEQFF
NA,TRBV28,TRBJ1-2,NA,TGTGCCAGCACCTCAACCGACAGAGGTTTTTACTATGGCTACACCTTC,CASTSTDRGFYYGYTF
NA,TRBV11-3,TRBJ2-3,NA,TGTGCCAGCAGCACCAGTTCAGGGTGGACAGATACGCAGTATTTT,CASSTSSGWTDTQYF
NA,TRBV3-1/TRBV3-2,TRBJ1-2,TRBD1,TGTGCCAGCAGCCTTCAGGGGGCTGATGGCTACACCTTC,CASSLQGADGYTF
NA,TRBV2,TRBJ1-4,TRBD1,TGTGCCAGCATCGAGGGGACAGGGTATTTTTCTGCAACTAATGAAAAACTGTTTTTT,CASIEGTGYFSATNEKLFF
NA,TRBV29-1,TRBJ1-1,NA,TGCAGCGTAAAGGCGGGGCCTGAAGCTTTCTTT,CSVKAGPEAFF
NA,TRBV5-6,TRBJ1-1,NA,TGTGCCAGCAGCTTCGGGAGGAGGAACACTGAAGCTTTCTTT,CASSFGRRNTEAFF
NA,TRBV4-2,TRBJ2-1,TRBD2,TGTGCCAGCAGCCAAGTTTTGGGGGGGAACAATGAGCAGTTCTTC,CASSQVLGGNNEQFF
once,TRBV14,TRBJ1-1,NA,TGTGCCAGCAGCCAAGATTTTCGCGGGTGGGCTTTCTTT,CASSQDFRGWAFF
NA,TRBV20-1,TRBJ2-5,NA,TGCAGTGCTTATCAAGAGACCCAGTACTTC,CSAYQETQYF
once,TRBV21-1,TRBJ1-5,NA,TGTGCCAGCAGCAAAGGACGCGCAGGGAGGAATCAGCCCCAGCATTTT,CASSKGRAGRNQPQHF
NA,TRBV6-6,TRBJ1-4,TRBD1,TGTGCCAGCAGTCGACAGGGTGATGAAAAACTGTTTTTT,CASSRQGDEKLFF
NA,TRBV10-3,TRBJ2-7,TRBD1,TGTGCATGCAGGGGGCGCTTTGACTACGAGCAGTACTTC,CACRGRFDYEQYF
NA,TRBV4-1,TRBJ1-2,NA,TGCGCCAGCAGCCGACCCGCAGGGTATGGCTACACCTTC,CASSRPAGYGYTF
NA,TRBV5-6,TRBJ1-1,NA,TGTGCCAGCGGATTTATTAGGGGGATGAACACTGAAGCTTTCTTT,CASGFIRGMNTEAFF
NA,TRBV27,TRBJ1-2,NA,TGTGCCAGCAGCCTCCGTGGCAACTATGGCTACACCTTC,CASSLRGNYGYTF
NA,TRBV4-1,TRBJ1-1,TRBD1,TGCGCCAGCAGCCAACAGGGGGGTCGTTTTGACACTGAAGCTTTCTTT,CASSQQGGRFDTEAFF
NA,TRBV19,TRBJ2-7,NA,TGTGCCAGTAGTATATCCGGGGGAGTGGGCTCCTACGAGCAGTACTTC,CASSISGGVGSYEQYF
NA,TRBV2,TRBJ1-2,TRBD1,TGTGCCAGCAGCGCGGACAGGATGAACTATGGCTACACCTTC,CASSADRMNYGYTF
NA,TRBV10-2,TRBJ1-5,NA,TGCGCCAGCAGTGGACAGAGTTGGAGCAATCAGCCCCAGCATTTT,CASSGQSWSNQPQHF
NA,TRBV6-5,TRBJ1-2,TRBD1,TGTGCCAGCAACGACAGGGGGTTTGGCTACACCTTC,CASNDRGFGYTF
once,TRBV6-5,TRBJ1-2,TRBD1,TGTGCCAGCAGATCCGGGACAGGGCAATATGGCTACACCTTC,CASRSGTGQYGYTF
NA,TRBV30,TRBJ2-2,TRBD2,TGTGCCTGGAGTAATCGATCGACTAGCGGGGTCCGGGAGCTGTTTTTT,CAWSNRSTSGVRELFF
NA,TRBV9,TRBJ2-7,TRBD1,TGTGCCAGCAGCGTAGAACAGGGGCCGGAGCAGTACTTC,CASSVEQGPEQYF
NA,TRBV2,TRBJ2-7,NA,TGTGCCAGCAGTGAAGCTGCAGGGGCGTACGACTACGAGCAGTACTTC,CASSEAAGAYDYEQYF
NA,TRBV28,TRBJ2-1,TRBD2,TGTGCCAGCAGCCAAGCGGGAGTCGGCTACAATGAGCAGTTCTTC,CASSQAGVGYNEQFF
NA,TRBV18,TRBJ1-1,NA,TGTGCCAGCTCACCATCGAGACAAGAGTACACTGAAGCTTTCTTT,CASSPSRQEYTEAFF
NA,TRBV30,TRBJ1-2,NA,TGTGCCAGTGAACGAAGGGGGTTCTGCACCTTC,CASERRGFCTF
once,TRBV4-1,TRBJ1-1,NA,TGCGCCAGCAGCCACAGCGACCTGAACACTGAAGCTTTCTTT,CASSHSDLNTEAFF
NA,TRBV7-2,TRBJ1-5,NA,TGTGCCAGCAGCCCAAAACAGGGTACATATAGCAATCAGCCCCAGCATTTT,CASSPKQGTYSNQPQHF
NA,TRBV25-1,TRBJ2-7,TRBD2,TGTGCCAGCAGTGAATCATCACAGGCGGGGGGAGAGCAGTACTTC,CASSESSQAGGEQYF
few,TRBV4-2,TRBJ2-3,TRBD2,TGTGCCAGCAGCCAATCACTAGCGGGAGGGCCTGGAGATACGCAGTATTTT,CASSQSLAGGPGDTQYF
NA,TRBV6-5,TRBJ2-3,NA,TGTGCCAGCAGTTCGGCGGAGACTAGCACAGATACGCAGTATTTT,CASSSAETSTDTQYF
NA,TRBV6-1,TRBJ1-5,TRBD1,TGTGCCAGCAGTGAAGCGACAGGGAGAAATCAGCCCCAGCATTTT,CASSEATGRNQPQHF
NA,TRBV6-6,TRBJ2-7,TRBD2,TGTGCCAGCAGTCTCGCCACGACGACTAGCGGGGCAGCCTACGAGCAGTACTTC,CASSLATTTSGAAYEQYF
once,TRBV3-1/TRBV3-2,TRBJ1-6,NA,TGTGCCAGCAGCCAAGGTCGCGGAAATTCACCCCTCCACTTT,CASSQGRGNSPLHF
few,TRBV10-3,TRBJ2-2,TRBD1,TGTGCCATCAGTGAGGACAGGGGGATGGCCGGGGAGCTGTTTTTT,CAISEDRGMAGELFF
NA,TRBV5-1,TRBJ2-5,NA,TGCGCCAGCAGCACCAGGGGGGAAGAGACCCAGTACTTC,CASSTRGEETQYF
NA,TRBV18,TRBJ2-1,TRBD2,TGTGCCAGCTCGACTGGACTAGCGGGGGGTTACAATGAGCAGTTCTTC,CASSTGLAGGYNEQFF
NA,TRBV12-3/TRBV12-4,TRBJ2-7,NA,TGTGCCAGCAGTTTCCAGGGGACCTACGAGCAGTACTTC,CASSFQGTYEQYF
NA,TRBV28,TRBJ2-1,NA,TGTGCCAGCAGTTTACCCGGAGTCCGAAATGAGCAGTTCTTC,CASSLPGVRNEQFF
NA,TRBV7-3,TRBJ2-1,NA,TGTGCCAGCAGCTTAAACCTTTTTCGCGATGAGCAGTTCTTC,CASSLNLFRDEQFF
NA,TRBV6-5,TRBJ2-1,NA,TGTGCCAGTGGTCGGGGGGCTCGGGATGAGCAGTTCTTC,CASGRGARDEQFF
NA,TRBV27,TRBJ2-7,TRBD2,TGTGCCAGCAGATACGGGAGGGCTTTCGAGCAGTACTTC,CASRYGRAFEQYF
once,TRBV7-9,TRBJ2-5,TRBD2,TGTGCCAGCAGCTTACTCCTAGCGGGGGGAGCAGAGACCCAGTACTTC,CASSLLLAGGAETQYF
once,TRBV15,TRBJ2-3,NA,TGTGCCACCAGCAGACCACATGTCACAGATACGCAGTATTTT,CATSRPHVTDTQYF
NA,TRBV28,TRBJ2-7,NA,TGTGCCAGCATCAAGGGGGGGGCGAGCTCCTACGAGCAGTACTTC,CASIKGGASSYEQYF
NA,TRBV2,TRBJ2-3,NA,TGTGCCAGCAATCCTTACGGGAGCACAGATACGCAGTATTTT,CASNPYGSTDTQYF
NA,TRBV7-9,TRBJ2-7,TRBD1,TGTGCCAGCAGCACCCGACAGGGCCAGGACGAGCAGTACTTC,CASSTRQGQDEQYF
NA,TRBV2,TRBJ1-1,NA,TGTGCCAGCAGTGACCTAAACACTGAAGCTTTCTTT,CASSDLNTEAFF
few,TRBV27,TRBJ1-5,TRBD1,TGTGCCAGCAGCCTCGACAGGGTCGGTCAGCCCCAGCATTTT,CASSLDRVGQPQHF